Listed below are T cell receptor beta chains from one sample, sequenced in a study of beta chain features in type 1 diabetes. Only in-frame clones appear in the TCRdb table, and some are missing; sequencing was by immunoSEQ multiplex PCR. The repertoire holds under 400,000 clones, with less than 20% as singletons. Sequenced input: naive CD4+ T cells from blood. These receptors all stem from a woman aged 18-35 years in good health. Each CDR3 is given with its conserved first and last residue. The order of the fields is J gene, D gene, clone size, V gene, CDR3 DNA, CDR3 protein. The D gene is left open where the match is weak. Not every row has a clone size; where given, it reads once, few, many or a size class.

j_call: TRBJ2-5
d_call: NA
clone_size: few
v_call: TRBV7-9
cdr3_nt: TGTGCCAGCAGCTTATTGGGCAGGTCAGGGGAGACCCAGTACTTC
cdr3_aa: CASSLLGRSGETQYF

j_call: TRBJ2-5
d_call: NA
clone_size: few
v_call: TRBV7-2
cdr3_nt: TGTGCCAGCAGCTCACAAGAGACCCAGTACTTC
cdr3_aa: CASSSQETQYF

j_call: TRBJ2-1
d_call: TRBD2
clone_size: few
v_call: TRBV4-3
cdr3_nt: TGCGCCAGCAGCCAAGCCCTAGCGGGGGGGCTGGTCTGGGATGAGCAGTTCTTC
cdr3_aa: CASSQALAGGLVWDEQFF

j_call: TRBJ2-2
d_call: NA
clone_size: few
v_call: TRBV7-8
cdr3_nt: TGTGCCAGCAGTTCGACTCGTTCACGGGGCGGGGAGCTGTTTTTT
cdr3_aa: CASSSTRSRGGELFF

j_call: TRBJ2-1
d_call: NA
clone_size: few
v_call: TRBV21-1
cdr3_nt: TGTGCCAGCAGCGTCCGCCTGAGGAGCTCCTACAATGAGCAGTTCTTC
cdr3_aa: CASSVRLRSSYNEQFF

j_call: TRBJ2-5
d_call: NA
clone_size: NA
v_call: TRBV18
cdr3_nt: TGTGCCAGCTCACCGCGTGTCGGGGAAGAGACCCAGTACTTC
cdr3_aa: CASSPRVGEETQYF

j_call: TRBJ1-1
d_call: NA
clone_size: NA
v_call: TRBV4-2
cdr3_nt: TGTGCCAGCAGCCAAGCGGGGTACACTGAAGCTTTCTTT
cdr3_aa: CASSQAGYTEAFF

j_call: TRBJ2-1
d_call: TRBD2
clone_size: few
v_call: TRBV30
cdr3_nt: TGTGCCTGGGCCGGGACTAGCGGGACCAATGAGCAGTTCTTC
cdr3_aa: CAWAGTSGTNEQFF

j_call: TRBJ2-6
d_call: NA
clone_size: few
v_call: TRBV9
cdr3_nt: TGTGCCAGCAGCGTATACAGGGAGGCCAACGTCCTGACTTTC
cdr3_aa: CASSVYREANVLTF

j_call: TRBJ2-7
d_call: TRBD2
clone_size: few
v_call: TRBV4-2
cdr3_nt: TGTGCCAGCAGCCCAGGGACTAGCGGGAGCTACGAGCAGTACTTC
cdr3_aa: CASSPGTSGSYEQYF

j_call: TRBJ1-1
d_call: NA
clone_size: few
v_call: TRBV4-2
cdr3_nt: TGTGCCAGCAGCCAAGAGATCCGAGGGACTGAAGCTTTCTTT
cdr3_aa: CASSQEIRGTEAFF

j_call: TRBJ2-5
d_call: TRBD2
clone_size: few
v_call: TRBV9
cdr3_nt: TGTGCCAGCAGCGTAGAGAGCGGGACGGGAGAGACCCAGTACTTC
cdr3_aa: CASSVESGTGETQYF

j_call: TRBJ2-1
d_call: TRBD1
clone_size: few
v_call: TRBV7-9
cdr3_nt: TGTGCCAGCAGCCCCGGGACAGGGATCAATGAGCAGTTCTTC
cdr3_aa: CASSPGTGINEQFF

j_call: TRBJ1-6
d_call: NA
clone_size: NA
v_call: TRBV18
cdr3_nt: TGTGCCAGCTCACCACCGGGGCAGGGCTACAATTCACCCCTCCACTTT
cdr3_aa: CASSPPGQGYNSPLHF

j_call: TRBJ2-1
d_call: NA
clone_size: NA
v_call: TRBV10-3
cdr3_nt: TGTGCCGGACGGTCGGGGTTGAACTACAATGAGCAGTTCTTC
cdr3_aa: CAGRSGLNYNEQFF

j_call: TRBJ1-1
d_call: NA
clone_size: NA
v_call: TRBV11-2
cdr3_nt: TGTGCCAGCAGCTTAGGAGCGGGGAACACTGAAGCTTTCTTT
cdr3_aa: CASSLGAGNTEAFF

j_call: TRBJ1-1
d_call: TRBD1
clone_size: NA
v_call: TRBV30
cdr3_nt: TGTGCCTGGGACAGGGGTTATAGCACTGAAGCTTTCTTT
cdr3_aa: CAWDRGYSTEAFF

j_call: TRBJ1-5
d_call: NA
clone_size: NA
v_call: TRBV7-9
cdr3_nt: TGTGCCAGCAGCTTCGGAGTTCGGAATCAGCCCCAGCATTTT
cdr3_aa: CASSFGVRNQPQHF

j_call: TRBJ1-3
d_call: TRBD1
clone_size: few
v_call: TRBV30
cdr3_nt: TGTGCCTGGAGTAGGGACAGCTCTGGAAACACCATATATTTT
cdr3_aa: CAWSRDSSGNTIYF

j_call: TRBJ2-3
d_call: NA
clone_size: few
v_call: TRBV28
cdr3_nt: TGTGCCAGCGGAAGAGACGCAGGGGATACGCAGTATTTT
cdr3_aa: CASGRDAGDTQYF

j_call: TRBJ2-6
d_call: TRBD1
clone_size: NA
v_call: TRBV2
cdr3_nt: TGTGCCAGCATTCCGGGACAGCCTCTCGGGGCCAACGTCCTGACTTTC
cdr3_aa: CASIPGQPLGANVLTF

j_call: TRBJ1-3
d_call: NA
clone_size: NA
v_call: TRBV28
cdr3_nt: TGTGCCAGCAGTTTATCACGGGCTGGAAACACCATATATTTT
cdr3_aa: CASSLSRAGNTIYF

j_call: TRBJ1-1
d_call: NA
clone_size: NA
v_call: TRBV7-8
cdr3_nt: TGTGCCAGCAGCCTCAGGAGGGGAAACACTGAAGCTTTCTTT
cdr3_aa: CASSLRRGNTEAFF

j_call: TRBJ2-1
d_call: TRBD2
clone_size: NA
v_call: TRBV19
cdr3_nt: TGTGCCAGTAGTATTACGGCTAGCGGGGTCTACAATGAGCAGTTCTTC
cdr3_aa: CASSITASGVYNEQFF

j_call: TRBJ2-1
d_call: TRBD2
clone_size: NA
v_call: TRBV7-2
cdr3_nt: TGTGCCAGCAGCTTAGAGGTAGCGGGGGGGAATGAGCAGTTCTTC
cdr3_aa: CASSLEVAGGNEQFF

j_call: TRBJ2-5
d_call: NA
clone_size: few
v_call: TRBV5-6
cdr3_nt: TGTGCCAGCAGCTTTAGAGGAGGAGAGACCCAGTACTTC
cdr3_aa: CASSFRGGETQYF

j_call: TRBJ2-7
d_call: NA
clone_size: few
v_call: TRBV30
cdr3_nt: TGTGCCTGGAGTGTTCGCGAGGTTCACGAGCAGTACTTC
cdr3_aa: CAWSVREVHEQYF

j_call: TRBJ2-3
d_call: TRBD1
clone_size: NA
v_call: TRBV5-1
cdr3_nt: TGCGCCAGCAGCTCGACCGGACAGGGGGCGACAGATACGCAGTATTTT
cdr3_aa: CASSSTGQGATDTQYF

j_call: TRBJ2-1
d_call: NA
clone_size: few
v_call: TRBV21-1
cdr3_nt: TGTGCCAGTTCACTAGCGGCCTACAATGAGCAGTTCTTC
cdr3_aa: CASSLAAYNEQFF

j_call: TRBJ2-3
d_call: NA
clone_size: NA
v_call: TRBV5-4
cdr3_nt: TGTGCCAGCAGCCTCAGCGGCACAGATACGCAGTATTTT
cdr3_aa: CASSLSGTDTQYF

j_call: TRBJ1-3
d_call: NA
clone_size: NA
v_call: TRBV4-3
cdr3_nt: TGCGCCAGCAGCCAAACTCGAAACTCTGGAAACACCATATATTTT
cdr3_aa: CASSQTRNSGNTIYF

j_call: TRBJ2-5
d_call: TRBD1
clone_size: few
v_call: TRBV4-1
cdr3_nt: TGCGCCAGCAGCCAAGATCTATTGGCAGGGGGTAAGGGAGAGACCCAGTACTTC
cdr3_aa: CASSQDLLAGGKGETQYF

j_call: TRBJ2-5
d_call: TRBD2
clone_size: NA
v_call: TRBV5-1
cdr3_nt: TGCGCCAGCAGCTTGGCCGGTCGGGGGGAGGAGACCCAGTACTTC
cdr3_aa: CASSLAGRGEETQYF

j_call: TRBJ2-3
d_call: TRBD1
clone_size: NA
v_call: TRBV5-1
cdr3_nt: TGCGCCAGCAGCTTGGGACAGGGGCCAGATACGCAGTATTTT
cdr3_aa: CASSLGQGPDTQYF

j_call: TRBJ2-1
d_call: NA
clone_size: NA
v_call: TRBV29-1
cdr3_nt: TGCAGCGTTCAGGGGATATTTGCCAATGAGCAGTTCTTC
cdr3_aa: CSVQGIFANEQFF

j_call: TRBJ2-3
d_call: TRBD2
clone_size: few
v_call: TRBV30
cdr3_nt: TGTGCCTGGAGGAACACTAGCGGGAGGCAGTATTTT
cdr3_aa: CAWRNTSGRQYF

j_call: TRBJ2-3
d_call: TRBD1
clone_size: NA
v_call: TRBV2
cdr3_nt: TGTGCCACCGCCCTTCCGGGACAGGGTAGAGATACGCAGTATTTT
cdr3_aa: CATALPGQGRDTQYF

j_call: TRBJ2-5
d_call: TRBD2
clone_size: NA
v_call: TRBV19
cdr3_nt: TGTGCCAGTAGTATAAGGACTAGCGGGAGGGGTGCAGAGACCCAGTACTTC
cdr3_aa: CASSIRTSGRGAETQYF

j_call: TRBJ1-2
d_call: TRBD1
clone_size: NA
v_call: TRBV4-3
cdr3_nt: TGCGCCAGCAGCCGGAACTCCGGGACAGACCATACCGCTAACTATGGCTACACCTTC
cdr3_aa: CASSRNSGTDHTANYGYTF

j_call: TRBJ2-3
d_call: TRBD2
clone_size: NA
v_call: TRBV4-2
cdr3_nt: TGTGCCAGCAGCCAAGACCCCGGGACTATGGATACGCAGTATTTT
cdr3_aa: CASSQDPGTMDTQYF

j_call: TRBJ1-2
d_call: NA
clone_size: few
v_call: TRBV30
cdr3_nt: TGTGCCTGGCAACAGGGAGTCTATGGCTACACCTTC
cdr3_aa: CAWQQGVYGYTF

j_call: TRBJ2-1
d_call: TRBD2
clone_size: NA
v_call: TRBV11-2
cdr3_nt: TGTGCCAGCAGCCCCAGGACTAGCGGGGGGATGGGGCAGTTCTTC
cdr3_aa: CASSPRTSGGMGQFF

j_call: TRBJ2-1
d_call: TRBD2
clone_size: few
v_call: TRBV2
cdr3_nt: TGTGCCAGCACTGAGACTAGCGGGGGTTACAATGAGCAGTTCTTC
cdr3_aa: CASTETSGGYNEQFF

j_call: TRBJ1-2
d_call: NA
clone_size: NA
v_call: TRBV2
cdr3_nt: TGTGCCAGCAGTGAAACAGGGTATGGCTACACCTTC
cdr3_aa: CASSETGYGYTF

j_call: TRBJ2-7
d_call: TRBD2
clone_size: NA
v_call: TRBV27
cdr3_nt: TGTGCCAGCAGTTTGATAGCGGGAAAACATTTCGGGCAGTACTTC
cdr3_aa: CASSLIAGKHFGQYF

j_call: TRBJ2-1
d_call: NA
clone_size: NA
v_call: TRBV5-1
cdr3_nt: TGCGCCAGCAGCTCCTACGTCAACTCCTACAATGAGCAGTTCTTC
cdr3_aa: CASSSYVNSYNEQFF

j_call: TRBJ2-5
d_call: TRBD2
clone_size: once
v_call: TRBV30
cdr3_nt: TGTGCCTGGTCGGGGGGGTCCCAAGAGACCCAGTACTTC
cdr3_aa: CAWSGGSQETQYF

j_call: TRBJ1-2
d_call: NA
clone_size: NA
v_call: TRBV20-1
cdr3_nt: TGCAGTGTCGGTTATGGCTACACCTTC
cdr3_aa: CSVGYGYTF

j_call: TRBJ2-7
d_call: TRBD2
clone_size: NA
v_call: TRBV11-2
cdr3_nt: TGTGCCAGCAGCTTGTCGACTAGCGGGAGGTCCGCTTCTTACGAGCAGTACTTC
cdr3_aa: CASSLSTSGRSASYEQYF